This T cell receptor beta chain was found in a study of CD8+ T cells in alopecia areata. Study context: Scoring of treated patients' severity used the percentage of affected scalp area.

The CDR3 is 14 residues long. CDR1 is MNHNS and CDR2 is SASEGT in the germline V gene. V was cut by 2 bases and J by 7 bases, with 12 bases left in between. Treatment indicated: oral pan-JAK inhibitor, 5-10 mg twice daily. Peripheral blood samples and lesional scalp punch biopsies were obtained from alopecia areata patients. Extracted RNA was reverse transcribed, and the resulting cDNA served as sequencing template. Some clones are missing from TCRdb's copy, which holds only in-frame ones; the method was immunoSEQ multiplex PCR. The sample has about 290,000 clones; about 62% are singletons. This clone was counted a single time.

The origin of this receptor is a human donor with alopecia areata. The specimen was CD4+ T cells sorted from blood, collected at week 24, from a patient treated with tofacitinib. The chain recombines TRBV6-1 with TRBJ2-1, with D perhaps matching TRBD2 (6 bases). CDR3 sequence: CASSEHGGGNEQFF. The CDR3 nucleotides read TGTGCCAGCAGTGAACACGGTGGGGGGAATGAGCAGTTCTTC.